This T cell receptor beta chain was captured in a study of cytomegalovirus exposure and HLA in healthy donors. Study context: Early released data comprised approximately 85 million unique TCRs from HLA-typed donors.

Trimming cost V 1 base and J 4 bases; bases outside gene matches: 10. The CDR3 extends over 16 amino acids. From germline, CDR1 is SEHNR and CDR2 FQNEAQ (reference sequence). The PCR had 60 Vbeta and 13 Jbeta primers. The repertoire was sequenced with immunoSEQ multiplex PCR; TCRdb's copy has only in-frame clones and lacks some. The profile shows over 100,000 clones, around four fifths of them singletons. The chain recombines TRBV7-9 with TRBJ2-7; 7 positions agree with TRBD2. Sequencing was done on a sample of PBMCs. This sequence originates from a man between 25 and 39 years old in good health and CMV-seronegative. CDR3 sequence reads: CASSLGVAGDFYEQYF. The CDR3, as DNA: TGTGCCAGCAGCTTAGGGGTGGCGGGAGACTTTTACGAGCAGTACTTC.